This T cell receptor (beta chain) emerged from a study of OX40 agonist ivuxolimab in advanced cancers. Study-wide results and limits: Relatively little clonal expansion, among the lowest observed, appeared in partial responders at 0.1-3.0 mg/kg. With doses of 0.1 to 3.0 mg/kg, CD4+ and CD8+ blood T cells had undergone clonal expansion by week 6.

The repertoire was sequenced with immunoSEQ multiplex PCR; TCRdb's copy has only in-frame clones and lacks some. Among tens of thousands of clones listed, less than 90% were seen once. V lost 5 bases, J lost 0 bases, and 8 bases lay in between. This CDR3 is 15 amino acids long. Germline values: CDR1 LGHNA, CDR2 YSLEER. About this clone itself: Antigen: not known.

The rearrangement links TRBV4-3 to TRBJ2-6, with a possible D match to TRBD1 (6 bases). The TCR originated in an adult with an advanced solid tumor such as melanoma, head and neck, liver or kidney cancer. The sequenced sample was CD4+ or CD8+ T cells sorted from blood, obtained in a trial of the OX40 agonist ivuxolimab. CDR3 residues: CASSGQSSGANVLTF. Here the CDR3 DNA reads TGCGCCAGCAGCGGACAGAGCTCTGGGGCCAACGTCCTGACTTTC.